This entry features one TCR beta chain sequence. No antigen is known for it. This entry is derived from a study of shared clonotypes between healthy human individuals. The CDR3 is made up of 13 amino acids. Looked up from germline, CDR1 is ENHRY and CDR2 is SYGVKD. Trimming took off 7 bases at V and 5 bases at J, with 13 bases between the two ends. Notes on the study in general: In a few donors, around 5% of naive CD4 clonotypes appeared in common.

The repertoire was sequenced with immunoSEQ multiplex PCR; TCRdb's copy has only in-frame clones and lacks some. Of around 200,000 clones in the sample, approximately 61% were seen once. Everyone who donated was a Caucasian adult who lived in Nashville, Tennessee. The J gene is TRBJ2-3, the V gene TRBV10-3, with a tentative D call TRBD2 (6 bases). The origin of this receptor is a man aged 25 to 45 in good health. Sequencing was performed on memory CD4+ T cells sorted from blood. Specified subset: CD45RA-negative fraction. The CDR3 here is CAITGTSGDTQYF. In DNA, the CDR3 is TGTGCCATCACCGGGACTTCCGGAGATACGCAGTATTTT.